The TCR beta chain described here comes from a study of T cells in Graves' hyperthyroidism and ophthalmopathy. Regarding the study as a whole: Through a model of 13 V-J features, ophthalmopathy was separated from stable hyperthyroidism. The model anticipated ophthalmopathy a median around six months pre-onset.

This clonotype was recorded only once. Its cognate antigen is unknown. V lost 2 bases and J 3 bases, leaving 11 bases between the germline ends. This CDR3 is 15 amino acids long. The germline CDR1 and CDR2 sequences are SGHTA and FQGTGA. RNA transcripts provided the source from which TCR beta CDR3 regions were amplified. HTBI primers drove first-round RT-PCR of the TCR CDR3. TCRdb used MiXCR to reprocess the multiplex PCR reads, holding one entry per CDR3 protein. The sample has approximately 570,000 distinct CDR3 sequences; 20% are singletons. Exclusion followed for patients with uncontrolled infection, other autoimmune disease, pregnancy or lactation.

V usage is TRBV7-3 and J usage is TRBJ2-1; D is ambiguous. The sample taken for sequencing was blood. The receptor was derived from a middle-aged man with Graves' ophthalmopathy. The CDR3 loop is CASSLGRVNYNEQFF. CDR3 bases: TGTGCCAGCAGCTTAGGTCGAGTAAACTACAATGAGCAGTTCTTC. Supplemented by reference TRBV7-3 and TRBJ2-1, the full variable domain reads GAGVSQTPSNKVTEKGKYVELRCDPISGHTALYWYRQSLGQGPEFLIYFQGTGAADDSGLPNDRFFAVRPEGSVSTLKIQRTERGDSAVYLCASSLGRVNYNEQFFGPGTRLTVL.